A selection of T cell receptor beta chains follows, all from one sample in a study of T cell responses to AZD1222 COVID-19 vaccine. Here immunoSEQ multiplex PCR was the method, and the copy in TCRdb shows in-frame clones only, minus some. The table includes some 84,000 clones, just over 85% detected once. The sample here was peripheral blood, taken on day 0 of AZD1222 vaccination. The source of these receptors is an adult in good health. Each CDR3 is given with its conserved first and last residue. Fields, in order: clone size, V gene, D gene, J gene, CDR3 protein, CDR3 DNA. The D gene is left open where the match is weak. Size tells how often a clone was seen (once, few, many) or the class of an expanded clone, and some rows leave it out.

-,TRBV7-2,-,TRBJ2-3,CASSYSLGTDTQYF,TGTGCCAGCAGCTACTCTTTAGGCACAGATACGCAGTATTTT
once,TRBV5-1,TRBD1,TRBJ1-2,CASSSGQGSSNYGYTF,TGCGCCAGCAGCTCCGGACAGGGAAGTTCCAACTATGGCTACACCTTC
-,TRBV27,TRBD2,TRBJ2-7,CASSLSWTSGTYEQYF,TGTGCCAGCAGTTTATCTTGGACTAGCGGGACCTACGAGCAGTACTTC
-,TRBV3-1/TRBV3-2,TRBD2,TRBJ2-1,CASTPRSSGVNEQFF,TGTGCCAGCACCCCTCGGAGTAGCGGGGTCAATGAGCAGTTCTTC
-,TRBV7-2,TRBD1,TRBJ2-7,CASSLEGQGTEQYF,TGTGCCAGCAGCTTAGAGGGACAGGGAACTGAGCAGTACTTC
-,TRBV10-1,-,TRBJ1-3,CASSDTGPFSSGNTIYF,TGCGCCAGCAGTGATACCGGACCGTTTAGCTCTGGAAACACCATATATTTT
-,TRBV11-2,TRBD2,TRBJ2-1,CASSLYTSGSYNEQFF,TGTGCCAGCAGCTTATATACTAGCGGCTCCTACAATGAGCAGTTCTTC
-,TRBV2,-,TRBJ1-1,CASSVGQLNTEAFF,TGTGCCAGCAGTGTAGGACAGCTGAACACTGAAGCTTTCTTT
-,TRBV6-5,TRBD1,TRBJ2-2,CASRQTGVGELFF,TGTGCCAGCAGACAGACAGGGGTCGGGGAGCTGTTTTTT
-,TRBV11-1,-,TRBJ1-1,CASSLGWDTEAFF,TGTGCCAGCAGCTTAGGTTGGGACACTGAAGCTTTCTTT
-,TRBV6-5,-,TRBJ2-1,CASAYYNEQFF,TGTGCCAGCGCTTACTACAATGAGCAGTTCTTC
-,TRBV9,TRBD2,TRBJ2-3,CASSAGLAGGLSTDTQYF,TGTGCCAGCAGCGCCGGACTAGCGGGAGGGTTAAGCACAGATACGCAGTATTTT
-,TRBV11-2,-,TRBJ1-2,CASSQSGVYGYTF,TGTGCCAGCAGCCAGTCAGGGGTCTATGGCTACACCTTC
-,TRBV18,TRBD1,TRBJ1-6,CASSPGPRDSAPLHF,TGTGCCAGCTCACCAGGACCGCGGGACAGCGCACCCCTCCACTTT
-,TRBV28,-,TRBJ1-5,CASYTTNQPQHF,TGTGCCAGCTATACGACCAATCAGCCCCAGCATTTT
-,TRBV5-4,-,TRBJ1-4,CASSFGGGRNEKLFF,TGTGCCAGCAGCTTTGGTGGCGGCCGTAATGAAAAACTGTTTTTT
-,TRBV19,TRBD2,TRBJ2-1,CASSMGAGVNNEQFF,TGTGCCAGTAGTATGGGAGCGGGAGTAAACAATGAGCAGTTCTTC
-,TRBV20-1,-,TRBJ2-7,CSARSGYEQYF,TGCAGTGCTAGGTCGGGCTACGAGCAGTACTTC
-,TRBV6-5,TRBD1,TRBJ1-6,CASRRQGFEAPLHF,TGTGCCAGCAGACGACAGGGTTTCGAGGCACCCCTCCACTTT
-,TRBV7-9,-,TRBJ2-7,CASSSNYEQYF,TGTGCCAGCAGCTCAAACTACGAGCAGTACTTC
-,TRBV7-9,-,TRBJ1-1,CASSFLLGAFF,TGTGCCAGCAGCTTTCTTCTTGGAGCTTTCTTT
-,TRBV6-2/TRBV6-3,TRBD2,TRBJ2-7,CASSWGLAGGGYEQYF,TGTGCCAGCAGTTGGGGACTAGCGGGAGGAGGCTACGAGCAGTACTTC
-,TRBV27,TRBD1,TRBJ1-5,CASKTGDQPQHF,TGTGCCAGCAAGACAGGGGATCAGCCCCAGCATTTT
-,TRBV5-1,-,TRBJ2-5,CASSLAGLSQETQYF,TGCGCCAGCAGCTTGGCCGGGCTCTCCCAAGAGACCCAGTACTTC
-,TRBV3-1/TRBV3-2,-,TRBJ1-3,CATSSGNTIYF,TGTGCCACCTCCTCTGGAAACACCATATATTTT
-,TRBV5-1,TRBD1,TRBJ1-3,CASSLAGQGDNTIYF,TGCGCCAGCAGCTTGGCGGGACAGGGTGATAACACCATATATTTT
-,TRBV5-1,-,TRBJ1-2,CASSLIGPPGEGYTF,TGCGCCAGCAGCTTAATTGGACCCCCGGGTGAAGGCTACACCTTC
-,TRBV5-1,-,TRBJ2-1,CASSRGTTNEQFF,TGCGCCAGCAGCCGAGGAACTACGAATGAGCAGTTCTTC
few,TRBV20-1,TRBD2,TRBJ2-7,CSASSGSYEQYF,TGCAGTGCTAGTAGCGGGAGCTACGAGCAGTACTTC